The sequence of this T cell receptor beta chain was determined in a study of PD-1 blockade in classical Hodgkin lymphoma (TCRdb year 2020). With regard to the full study: Nivolumab dosing was 3 mg/kg intravenously every 2 weeks, continuing until either disease progression or unacceptable toxicity. The study used CyTOF and TCR beta sequencing to define a peripheral blood immune signature of response to PD-1 blockade in classical Hodgkin lymphoma. What the work shows at the level of the full study, not this receptor alone: Only a single clinical trial cohort was studied, and what caused the repertoire differences, possibly disease activity or prior therapy, remained undefined. Baseline diversity similar to that of newly diagnosed patients was observed in trial patients achieving complete response, whereas significantly lower diversity was observed in partial responders and progressors. By C4D1, a significant rise was seen in CD4+ TCR diversity but not in CD8+ TCR diversity (p=0.0027 vs p=0.16), and the rise was most apparent among complete responders (p=0.02). Diversity was lower in patients who began nivolumab less than 1 year after ASCT, so these patients were left out of later analyses to avoid confounding by immune reconstitution. Newly diagnosed patients were reported to have lower baseline TCR diversity than healthy donors, and relapsed/refractory patients were reported to have lower baseline TCR diversity still.

This sample's time point label indicates: cycle 1 day 1 (C1D1), immediately before nivolumab initiation. Every trial patient had relapsed after autologous stem cell transplantation, and cohorts A, B and C differed in prior brentuximab vedotin exposure. The trial cohort was composed of approximately 60 patients with relapsed/refractory classical Hodgkin lymphoma, for whom complete response, partial response or progressive disease was recorded as best overall response. In the multi-cohort phase II CheckMate 205 trial, trial patients received single-agent nivolumab. An independent review committee assessed best overall response by applying the 2007 International Working Group response criteria. Trial PBMCs were collected just before the start of nivolumab (C1D1) and during therapy at cycle 2 day 1 and cycle 4 day 1. After peripheral blood was drawn into 8 mL Vacutainer Cell Preparation Tubes, PBMCs were isolated by centrifugation and then cryopreserved.

Notes on this clone: Its antigen is not yet known. No base quality values were provided; no much bigger clone lies one nucleotide off.

Via the germline V gene, CDR1 is SGHVS and CDR2 FQNEAQ. Including cysteine and phenylalanine, the CDR3 has 13 amino acids. Just the 39-base CDR3 DNA is kept, in frame starting at base 1. From V the trimming removes 6 bases and from J it removes 4 bases, while the gene matches leave 1 base of the junction unaccounted for. Genomic DNA was extracted with the Qiagen DNeasy kit from unsorted PBMCs and from negatively selected CD4+ and CD8+ fractions. TCR beta CDR3 regions were amplified by immunoSEQ multiplex PCR using primers annealing to V and J segments. A synthetic immune receptor repertoire was used to minimize amplification bias, and any residual bias was removed computationally once sequencing was done. For the original study's pipeline: Custom Python scripts were used to quantify repertoire diversity as the Shannon entropy index. Unsorted, CD4+ and CD8+ repertoires were analyzed separately, except for combined analyses in which CD4+ and CD8+ sequences were merged in silico. Clonal expansion was defined as a frequency increase of at least 2-fold after treatment compared with C1D1, and clones undetected at baseline were assigned a pseudocount of 0.5. Singleton clones were defined as clones with 0 or 1 copy at C1D1, and non-singleton clones were defined as clones with 2 or more copies. By matching protein sequences in sorted samples from the same patient, clones expanded in unsorted samples were annotated as CD4+, CD8+ or unknown. Wilcoxon tests were applied to paired samples to test diversity changes from C1D1 to C4D1. TCRdb mirrors the immuneACCESS table, restricted to in-frame sequences. Some clones are absent from its copies; in checked studies, under half trace to an unresolved V gene, and the reason for the others is unknown. V and J calls and clone size are as listed in that table; D and trimming were resolved from the DNA. Within this sample are 40,000 to 50,000 clones, with roughly 78% of them counted one time only. The top ten hold about an eighth of the sample.

The clonotype originates from a human donor with classical Hodgkin lymphoma. The V gene is TRBV7-8 and the J gene is TRBJ1-3; 9 nucleotides in the junction match TRBD1. Source: peripheral blood mononuclear cells (PBMCs), taken at baseline. CDR3 region: CASRTGGGNTIYF. The DNA sequence is as follows: TGTGCCAGCAGAACAGGGGGCGGAAACACCATATATTTT.